This T cell receptor (beta chain) was obtained from a study of blood T cells in healthy people across ages. Study at large: When template switching was applied, about one barcoded beta molecule was captured per two T cells. Findings of the study overall: Across samples, TCR beta diversity tracked strongly with naive T cell percentage.

Primers used in a second PCR of about 7 to 11 cycles were a sample-barcoded 5' primer and a J-beta primer mix. Each sample yielded at least 2.5 million CDR3-containing paired-end reads. One entry per CDR3 protein results from TCRdb running MiXCR on the 5' RACE reads. Among 1,800,000 or so distinct CDR3 sequences listed, roughly 43% were seen once. The CDR3 loop spans 15 amino acids. The V gene's germline CDR1 is LGHDT and CDR2 YNNKEL (reference sequence). Trimming at V came to 1 base and at J to 9 bases, leaving 8 bases not matched to a gene. A minimum of 6 micrograms of total RNA was extracted per sample. This clonotype was observed a few times. Antigen: not known.

The gene calls are TRBV3-1 and TRBJ2-1; 8 bases match TRBD2. The receptor comes from a human donor in good health. Sequencing was carried out using blood. Written as DNA, the CDR3 is TGTGCCAGCAGCCAAGTTAGTGGACTAGCCTTTGAGCAGTTCTTC. Amino acids: CASSQVSGLAFEQFF.